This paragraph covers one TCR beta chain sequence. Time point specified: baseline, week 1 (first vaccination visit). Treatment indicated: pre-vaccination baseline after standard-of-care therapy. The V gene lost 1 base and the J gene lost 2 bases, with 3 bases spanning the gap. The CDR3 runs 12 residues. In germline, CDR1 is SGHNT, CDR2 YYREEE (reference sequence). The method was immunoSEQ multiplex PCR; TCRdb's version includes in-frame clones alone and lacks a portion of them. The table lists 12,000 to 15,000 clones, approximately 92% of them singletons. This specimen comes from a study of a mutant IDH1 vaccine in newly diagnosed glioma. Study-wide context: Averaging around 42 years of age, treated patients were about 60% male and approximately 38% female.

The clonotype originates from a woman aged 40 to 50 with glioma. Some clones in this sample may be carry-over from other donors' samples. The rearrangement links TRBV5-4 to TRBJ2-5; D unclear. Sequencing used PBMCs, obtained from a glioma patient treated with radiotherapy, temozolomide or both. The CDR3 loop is CASSLPQETQYF. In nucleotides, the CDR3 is TGTGCCAGCAGCTTGCCGCAAGAGACCCAGTACTTC. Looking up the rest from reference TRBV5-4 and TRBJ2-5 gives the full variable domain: ETGVTQSPTHLIKTRGQQVTLRCSSQSGHNTVSWYQQALGQGPQFIFQYYREEENGRGNFPPRFSGLQFPNYSSELNVNALELDDSALYLCASSLPQETQYFGPGTRLLVL.